This T cell receptor (beta chain) stems from a study of tumor and adjacent non-tumor tissue in lung cancer. Study-wide background: The cohort had 12 adenocarcinoma, 2 squamous cell and 1 small cell patients. Samples averaged about 4.3 million productive TCRbeta reads each. Study-wide results and caveats: Higher tumor TCR diversity was associated with shorter survival. Compared with tumor, normal lung showed significantly lower TCR diversity.

From germline, CDR1 is SQVTM and CDR2 ANQGSEA. This CDR3 spans 15 amino acids. Three rounds of nested PCR, following a modified ARM-PCR protocol, produced the TCRbeta library. TCRdb fed the multiplex PCR reads into MiXCR, producing one record per CDR3 protein. In the table there are around 82,000 distinct CDR3 sequences, roughly 80% of which are singletons. On this clonotype: Its target is unknown.

The template was RNA from unsorted bulk tissue. The normal lung tissue was taken more than 3 cm from the tumor edge. The rearrangement joins TRBV29-1 to TRBJ2-2, with 9 bases lining up with TRBD2. Sequencing was performed on distant non-tumor lung tissue. This TCR was recovered from a man aged 55 to 69 with non-small cell lung cancer. Here the CDR3 reads CIVTGTSGLTGELFF. CDR3 nucleotide sequence: TGCATCGTGACCGGAACTAGCGGGCTCACCGGGGAGCTGTTTTTT.